This TCR beta chain was obtained from a study of OX40 agonist ivuxolimab in advanced cancers. Generated by immunoSEQ multiplex PCR, the TCRdb table keeps only in-frame clones and is missing some. The sample includes tens of thousands of clones, about 91% of them seen just once. Germline assignment: CDR1 MNHEY and CDR2 SMNVEV (reference sequence). The V and J ends lost 3 bases and 4 bases respectively, with 16 bases between them. This CDR3 region has 17 residues. J is TRBJ2-6 and V is TRBV27; a weak D match, TRBD2 (5 bases). The specimen comprised CD4+ or CD8+ T cells sorted from blood, sampled in a trial of the OX40 agonist ivuxolimab. This receptor was taken from an adult with an advanced solid tumor such as melanoma, head and neck, liver or kidney cancer. This chain's CDR3 is CASSFIGDLYGANVLTF. CDR3 coding DNA: TGTGCCAGCAGTTTCATCGGGGATCTCTACGGGGCCAACGTCCTGACTTTC. The full variable domain, completed using reference TRBV27 and TRBJ2-6, is EAQVTQNPRYLITVTGKKLTVTCSQNMNHEYMSWYRQDPGLGLRQIYYSMNVEVTDKGDVPEGYKVSRKEKRNFPLILESPSPNQTSLYFCASSFIGDLYGANVLTFGAGSRLTVL.